Below, 24 T cell receptor beta chains from the same sample are listed, as sequenced in a study of blood T cell repertoires in COVID-19. Generated by immunoSEQ multiplex PCR, the TCRdb table keeps only in-frame clones and is missing some. The sample records 200,000 to 250,000 clones, about 84% being singletons. Source material: PBMCs or T cells enriched from blood (not recorded which). The receptors come from a man aged 55 to 70 who had recovered from COVID-19.

With regard to this clone: The sample holds other DNA sequences that translate to the same CDR3. The V call is TRBV9, the J call TRBJ2-7; D is unclear. Per germline, CDR1 SGDLS and CDR2 YYNGEE. This CDR3 has 14 amino acids. The V end lost 2 bases, the J end lost 5 bases, and 14 bases lay between the germline ends. CDR3 residues: CASSVSPGGNEQYF. The CDR3 nucleotides read TGTGCCAGCAGCGTGAGTCCAGGTGGTAACGAGCAGTACTTC.

In its sample, this clone was seen a few times. The rearrangement links TRBV28 to TRBJ1-5; 8 bases are shared with TRBD1. V gave up 5 bases and J gave up 7 bases; unmatched junction bases: 7. The CDR3 spans 14 residues. The germline V gene encodes CDR1 MDHEN and CDR2 SYDVKM. Written as DNA, the CDR3 is TGTGCCAGCAGTCGACAGGGGCAAAGCCAGCCCCAGCATTTT. Its protein product is CASSRQGQSQPQHF.

This clone was detected a few times. The rearrangement joins TRBV15 to TRBJ1-2, with D perhaps matching TRBD1 (6 bases). In germline, CDR1 is LNHNV, CDR2 YYDKDF (reference sequence). V was clipped by 1 base and J by 4 bases, with 13 bases between them. This CDR3 has 15 residues. The CDR3 DNA reads TGTGCCACCAGCAGAGGGTCACAGGGAGCCTATGGCTACACCTTC. It encodes CATSRGSQGAYGYTF.

This clone was recorded once. This chain joins TRBV5-1 and TRBJ2-7, with 9 bases aligning to TRBD1. Germline CDR1 and CDR2: SGHRS and YFSETQ. This CDR3 is built from 17 residues. The ends lost 0 bases at V and 7 bases at J; junction bases unmatched: 14. CDR3 nucleotides: TGCGCCAGCAGCTTGGCTTCAACGGGACAGGGTAGCGATGAGCAGTACTTC. This gives the protein CASSLASTGQGSDEQYF.

V gene TRBV6-1 combines with J gene TRBJ2-6; D possibly corresponds to TRBD1 (5 bases). V was pared by 2 bases and J by 2 bases, with 7 bases between. The CDR3 loop spans 15 amino acids. CDR1 and CDR2 (germline): MNHNS, SASEGT. As DNA, the CDR3 is TGTGCCAGCAGTGAACGACAGACTGGGGCCAACGTCCTGACTTTC. Its translation: CASSERQTGANVLTF.

This clone has a single count. The rearrangement uses TRBV5-1 and TRBJ1-1; a weak D match, TRBD1 (6 bases). The CDR3 runs 13 residues. Germline V lookup: CDR1 SGHRS, CDR2 YFSETQ. V lost 0 bases, J lost 8 bases, and 11 bases lay in between. The CDR3 sequence: CASSLGGRREAFF. The CDR3 coding sequence is TGCGCCAGCAGCTTGGGGGGGCGCAGAGAAGCTTTCTTT.

The CDR3 loop is CAWIPGTGPNYGYTF. The DNA for the CDR3 is TGTGCCTGGATACCGGGGACAGGTCCTAACTATGGCTACACCTTC. The chain has TRBV30 and TRBJ1-2; 8 bases map to TRBD1. The trim removed 4 bases at V and 0 bases at J, leaving 7 bases unmatched. The CDR3 length is 15 residues. CDR1 is GTSNPN, CDR2 SVGIG, per germline (reference sequence).

Comment on this clone: In the same sample, other DNA sequences code for this CDR3. CDR3 protein: CASSREDEQFF. The CDR3 coding sequence is TGTGCCAGCAGCCGAGAGGATGAGCAGTTCTTC. The V and J genes are TRBV6-2 or TRBV6-3 and TRBJ2-1; D unresolved. The germline V and J ends were trimmed by 6 bases and 8 bases, with 8 bases remaining between them. The germline V gene has CDR1 MNHEY and CDR2 SVGEGT. There are 11 residues in the CDR3.

V usage is TRBV19 and J usage is TRBJ1-5; the D is unclear. Germline loops: CDR1 LNHDA, CDR2 SQIVND (reference sequence). This CDR3 spans 12 amino acids. The ends were cut back, 1 base at V and 9 bases at J, with 7 bases in the middle. CDR3 bases: TGTGCCAGTAGTATAGCCCAGGCGCCCCAGCATTTT. This codes for CASSIAQAPQHF.

The rearrangement joins TRBV7-8 to TRBJ2-1; 12 bases agree with TRBD2. J lost 2 bases, V lost 3 bases, and 5 bases had no gene match. Germline loops: CDR1 SGHVS, CDR2 FQNEAQ. The CDR3 covers 17 residues. This CDR3 is CASSFVTSGGPYNEQFF. Here the CDR3 DNA reads TGTGCCAGCAGCTTTGTGACTAGCGGGGGACCCTACAATGAGCAGTTCTTC.

The chain combines TRBV27 with TRBJ2-2, with D tentatively TRBD2 (7 bases). Trimming pared 7 bases from V and 3 bases from J, leaving 24 bases between. CDR1 is MNHEY and CDR2 is SMNVEV in the germline V gene (reference sequence). The CDR3 extends over 18 amino acids. CDR3 in amino acids: CASTPKVGGLGDTGELFF. The CDR3 nucleotides are TGTGCCAGCACTCCGAAGGTGGGGGGGCTGGGTGACACCGGGGAGCTGTTTTTT.

This chain links TRBV5-5 with TRBJ1-5; no reliable D call. The V gene's germline CDR1 is SGHKS and CDR2 YYEKEE (reference sequence). Trimming stripped 1 base from V and 6 bases from J, with 8 bases between. The CDR3 is made up of 13 amino acids. In nucleotides, the CDR3 is TGTGCCAGCAGCTTGTTGGAGGGTCAGCCCCAGCATTTT. Its translation: CASSLLEGQPQHF.

V and J are TRBV7-2 and TRBJ1-1; tentatively, D is TRBD1 (6 bases). V lost 2 bases and J lost 11, with 27 bases in between. The CDR3 covers 17 residues. The germline V gene encodes CDR1 SGHTA and CDR2 FQGNSA. In DNA, the CDR3 is TGTGCCAGCAGCTTAAGGGGCCCGGGGGGCGGAGATGTTAAGGCTTTCTTT. It is translated as CASSLRGPGGGDVKAFF.

The V call is TRBV6-5, the J call TRBJ2-1, with D perhaps matching TRBD2 (6 bases). Trimming took 2 bases from V and 9 from J, leaving 20 bases between them. The CDR3 sequence is 16 residues long. Germline V gene sequence: CDR1 MNHEY, CDR2 SVGAGI. The CDR3 DNA sequence: TGTGCCAGCAGTTACGGTATAACTAGCCAGACAACTGAGCAGTTCTTC. It specifies CASSYGITSQTTEQFF.

The chain links TRBV10-3 to TRBJ2-5; 7 bases line up with TRBD2. V lost 0 bases to trimming and J lost 2 bases; unmatched junction nucleotides: 3. Looked up from germline, CDR1 is ENHRY and CDR2 is SYGVKD. The CDR3 length is 15 residues. CDR3 nucleotide sequence: TGTGCCATCAGTGAGTCCGGCGGGAGACAAGAGACCCAGTACTTC. Protein product: CAISESGGRQETQYF.

This chain uses TRBV11-2 with TRBJ1-2; D is unresolved. CDR3 size: 12 residues. The V gene lost 5 bases and the J gene lost 5 bases, with 9 bases spanning the gap. Germline CDR1 SGHAT, CDR2 FQNNGV. The CDR3 nucleotides read TGTGCCAGCAGCCAAGCCCTGTATGGCTACACCTTC. The encoded protein is CASSQALYGYTF.

The V gene is TRBV7-8, the J gene TRBJ1-1; D gene unclear. The CDR3 sequence is 14 residues long. Between the trimmed V and J ends, which lost 1 base and 1 base, there was a span of 7 bases. The V gene's germline CDR1 is SGHVS and CDR2 FQNEAQ. The CDR3 DNA follows: TGTGCCAGCAGCTTAGTGGCAGAGAACACTGAAGCTTTCTTT. Protein product: CASSLVAENTEAFF.

This clone was found a few times. The chain carries TRBV7-2 and TRBJ2-1, with 7 nucleotides matching TRBD1. Germline V gives CDR1 SGHTA, CDR2 FQGNSA. V lost 5 bases, J lost 2 bases, and 3 bases stayed unmatched. This CDR3 region has 14 residues. CDR3 sequence reads: CASSPGTAYNEQFF. CDR3 nucleotide sequence: TGTGCCAGCAGCCCGGGGACAGCCTACAATGAGCAGTTCTTC.

This chain joins TRBV12-5 and TRBJ1-3, with 8 bases lining up with TRBD1. This CDR3 is built from 16 residues. V trimming: 6 bases; J trimming: 0 bases; junction bases outside the gene matches: 7. Germline lookup yields CDR1 LGHNT and CDR2 FRNRAP. The chain's CDR3 is CASGEGQASSGNTIYF. The CDR3 DNA is TGTGCTAGTGGCGAGGGACAGGCAAGCTCTGGAAACACCATATATTTT.

This chain connects TRBV7-9 to TRBJ1-1, with 9 bases lining up with TRBD1. Germline CDR1 is SEHNR and CDR2 is FQNEAQ (reference sequence). This CDR3 has 14 residues. Trimming took 5 bases from V and 4 from J; bases not matched to a gene: 5. This CDR3 reads CASSPTGGATEAFF. In nucleotides, the CDR3 is TGTGCCAGCAGCCCAACAGGGGGCGCCACTGAAGCTTTCTTT.

The chain is built from TRBV18 and TRBJ1-5; D unresolved. Germline V gene sequence: CDR1 KGHSH, CDR2 LQKENI. The CDR3 covers 13 residues. V shed 3 bases and J shed 4 bases, with 7 bases lying between them. For the CDR3, the DNA is TGTGCCAGCTCACCGGAGTTAAATCAGCCCCAGCATTTT. Its translation is CASSPELNQPQHF.

CDR3 in DNA: TGTGCCACCAGTCACGAGGGTACTTATGGCTACACCTTC. Translation: CATSHEGTYGYTF. The J gene is TRBJ1-2, the V gene TRBV24-1; D is uncertain. The CDR3 runs 13 residues. Trimming took 6 bases from V and 5 from J, leaving 12 bases between them. CDR1 is KGHDR, CDR2 SFDVKD, per germline.

J is TRBJ1-6 and V is TRBV19, with 7 nucleotides matching TRBD1. The germline gives CDR1 LNHDA, CDR2 SQIVND (reference sequence). The CDR3 contains 16 residues. Trimming removed 3 bases from V and 4 bases from J; junction bases left unmatched: 6. This chain's CDR3 is CASSIIPGQYNSPLHF. The DNA for the CDR3 is TGTGCCAGTAGTATTATACCGGGACAGTATAATTCACCCCTCCACTTT.

The gene calls are TRBV3-1 (or the pseudogene TRBV3-2) and TRBJ1-3, with unresolved D. V lost 1 base to trimming and J lost 0 bases, with 13 bases between them. Germline values: CDR1 LGHDT, CDR2 YNNKEL (reference sequence). The CDR3 runs 17 residues. The CDR3: CASSQASGSYSGNTIYF. The CDR3 DNA sequence: TGTGCCAGCAGCCAAGCGTCCGGGAGTTACTCTGGAAACACCATATATTTT.